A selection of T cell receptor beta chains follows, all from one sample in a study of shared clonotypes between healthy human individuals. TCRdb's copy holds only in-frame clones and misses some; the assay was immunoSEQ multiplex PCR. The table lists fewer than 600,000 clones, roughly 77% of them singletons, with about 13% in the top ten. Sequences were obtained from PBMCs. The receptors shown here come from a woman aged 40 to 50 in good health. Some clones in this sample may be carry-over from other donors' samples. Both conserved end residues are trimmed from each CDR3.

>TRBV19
ASSKTLRGSTEAF
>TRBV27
ASKLAGNTGELF
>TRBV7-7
ASSPDGGYEQY
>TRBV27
ASSFGPYSNQPQH
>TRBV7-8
ASSFSDGDQPQH
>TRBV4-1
ASSQDGQVRGWAPGANVLT
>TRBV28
ASSSPGLAGGPAKNIQY
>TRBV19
ASSTDRDVSDTQY
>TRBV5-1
ASSAASGNTGELF
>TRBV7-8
ASSRTSGRASEQF
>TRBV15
ATSRSQETQY
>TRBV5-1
ASSDRGVSYNEQF
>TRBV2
ASRDRDAGRELF
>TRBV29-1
SVGGRGTEAF
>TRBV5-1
ASSLERGRSYT
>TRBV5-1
ASSSRTPPGETQY
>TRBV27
ASSTTGYGNTIY
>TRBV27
ASSPGTGEYEQY
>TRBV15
ATSIRWDGELF
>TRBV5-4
ASSLRQAVTYEQY
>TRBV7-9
ASSQEGSGANVLT
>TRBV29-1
SARDLTYEQY
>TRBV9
ASSARDFQETQY
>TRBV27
ASPPAGQGLGYT
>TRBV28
ASSERGGTYNEQF
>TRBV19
ASTAGTSRWGNQPQH
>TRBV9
ASSVRDRALAGGPNEQF
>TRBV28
ASSPANGWGGGRNEKLF
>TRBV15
ATSRDRGGISYNEQF
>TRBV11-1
ASSRTRLGYGYT
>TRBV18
ASSPSLSANQPQH
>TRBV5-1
ASSSSGLADYEQY
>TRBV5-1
ASSSGVPGIEKLF
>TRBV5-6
ASSLASGANVLT
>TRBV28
ASSPGQTREAF
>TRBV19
ASSTTSGSLGEQY
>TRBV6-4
ASSPGQSTDTQY
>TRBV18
ASSLNLFPPEETQY
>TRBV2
ASTRIRGSNYGYT
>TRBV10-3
AISLDRGVQGYT
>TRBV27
ASSVDRWMNTEAF
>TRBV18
ASSPAPGQGIGGYT
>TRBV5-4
ASSLAYGSYEQY
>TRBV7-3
ASSPNSGQEQY
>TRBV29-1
SVGGADLSNEKLF
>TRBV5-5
ASSKNSAEGVNTGELF
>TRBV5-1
ASSLRALGATNEKLF
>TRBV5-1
ASGRGLYEQY
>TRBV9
ASSVETSINEQF
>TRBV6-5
ASRSPGGNYGYT
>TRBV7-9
ASSLGLAGAGYEQY
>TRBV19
ASSTWDSYNEQF
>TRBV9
ASSGGPYGYT